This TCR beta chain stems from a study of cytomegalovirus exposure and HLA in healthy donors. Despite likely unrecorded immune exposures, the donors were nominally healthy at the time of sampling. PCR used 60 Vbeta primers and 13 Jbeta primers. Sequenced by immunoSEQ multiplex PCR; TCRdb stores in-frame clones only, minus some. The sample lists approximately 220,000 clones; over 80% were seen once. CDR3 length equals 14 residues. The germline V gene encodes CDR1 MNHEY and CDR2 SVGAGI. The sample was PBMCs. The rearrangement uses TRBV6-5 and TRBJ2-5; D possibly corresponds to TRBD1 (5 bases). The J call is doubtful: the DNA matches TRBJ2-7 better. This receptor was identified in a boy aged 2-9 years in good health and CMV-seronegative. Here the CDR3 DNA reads TGTGCCAGCAGTTCCCTCGGACAATCCTACGAGCAGTACTTC. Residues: CASSSLGQSYEQYF.